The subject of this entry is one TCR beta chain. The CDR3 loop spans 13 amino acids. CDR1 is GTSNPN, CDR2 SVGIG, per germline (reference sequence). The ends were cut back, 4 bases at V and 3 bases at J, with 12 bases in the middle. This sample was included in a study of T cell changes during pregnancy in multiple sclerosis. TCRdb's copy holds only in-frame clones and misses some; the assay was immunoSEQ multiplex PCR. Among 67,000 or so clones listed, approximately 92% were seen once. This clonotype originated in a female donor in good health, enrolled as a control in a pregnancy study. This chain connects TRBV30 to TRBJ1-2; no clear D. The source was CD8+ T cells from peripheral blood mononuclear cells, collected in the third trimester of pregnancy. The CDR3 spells CAWTIVSDYGYTF. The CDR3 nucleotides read TGTGCCTGGACTATCGTTAGTGACTATGGCTACACCTTC. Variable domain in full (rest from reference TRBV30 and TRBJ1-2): SQTIHQWPATLVQPVGSPLSLECTVEGTSNPNLYWYRQAAGRGLQLLFYSVGIGQISSEVPQNLSASRPQDRQFILSSKKLLLSDSGFYLCAWTIVSDYGYTFGSGTRLTVV.